Described below is a single T cell receptor beta chain sequence and its context. Its antigen remains unknown. Indicated treatment: about 20 received Ad26.COV2.S at low or high dose, single or two shots; about 5 received placebo; per-sample allocation not given. Sampling happened 63 days after the first vaccine or placebo injection. Vaccine was an Ad26 vector expressing Wuhan-strain SARS-CoV-2 spike. The CDR3 is 14 residues long. The germline V gene encodes CDR1 SGHDT and CDR2 YYEEEE. Between the trimmed V and J ends, which lost 1 base and 5 bases, there was a span of 12 bases. This specimen belongs to a study of Ad26.COV2.S vaccination and SARS-CoV-2 variants. On the study more broadly: Donor allocation was to the COV1001 Ad26.COV2.S trial arm. Donor got 5x10^10 or 1x10^11 viral particles of Ad26.COV2.S. General observations from the study: There was a possibility that the TCR breadth and depth analyses underestimated total T cell responses.

TCRdb keeps only in-frame clones here, not all; method: immunoSEQ multiplex PCR. The sample records 300,000 to 350,000 clones, 70% to 90% being singletons. The chain links TRBV5-6 to TRBJ1-2; D ambiguous. This receptor was identified in a person aged 18-60 years who received the Ad26.COV2.S COVID-19 vaccine or a placebo. The sample here was peripheral blood, taken in a trial of Ad26.COV2.S vaccine versus placebo. This CDR3 is CASSLRYKGYGYTF. CDR3 nucleotides: TGTGCCAGCAGCTTGAGGTACAAAGGATATGGCTACACCTTC.